This TCR beta chain appears in the sequencing data of a study of blood T cell repertoires in COVID-19. Sequencing used immunoSEQ multiplex PCR; TCRdb keeps in-frame clones, though not all of them. The data contain 300,000 to 400,000 clones, roughly 84% of them seen just once; the ten biggest clones take up 1%. The CDR3 has 17 amino acids. V was clipped by 3 bases and J by 0 bases, with 14 bases between them. Germline CDR1 is MDHEN and CDR2 is SYDVKM. The chain couples TRBV28 to TRBJ1-4; no reliable D call. The receptor was derived from a man aged 45-65 years with active or convalescent COVID-19. Material: peripheral blood. Here the CDR3 reads CASSFVGDPATNEKLFF. CDR3 sequence (DNA): TGTGCCAGCAGTTTCGTGGGAGACCCTGCAACTAATGAAAAACTGTTTTTT.